This TCR beta chain was observed in a study of T cells after yellow fever vaccination. Whole-study results and caveats: Primary-vaccination clones mostly resurfaced post-booster (about 95% CD4, roughly 90% CD8).

UMIs were added to TCR cDNA along with a universal primer site when it was made by 5'RACE template switching. TCRdb fed the 5' RACE reads into MiXCR, producing one record per CDR3 protein. The data contain 310,000 or so distinct CDR3 sequences, around 4% of them singletons. The germline V gene encodes CDR1 SGHTA and CDR2 FQGNSA. CDR3 length: 14 amino acids. After removal of 3 bases from V and 4 bases from J, the junction contained 0 bases not matched to a gene. This clonotype showed up many times. No antigen is known for it. The chain has TRBV7-2 and TRBJ2-3, with 11 positions matching TRBD2. The sample here was PBMCs, taken on the day of the yellow fever booster vaccination. The source of this sequence is a man younger than 30 who received the YFV17D yellow fever vaccine. The CDR3 bases are TGTGCCAGCAGCTTTAGCGGGGGGGCAGATACGCAGTATTTT. It is translated as CASSFSGGADTQYF.